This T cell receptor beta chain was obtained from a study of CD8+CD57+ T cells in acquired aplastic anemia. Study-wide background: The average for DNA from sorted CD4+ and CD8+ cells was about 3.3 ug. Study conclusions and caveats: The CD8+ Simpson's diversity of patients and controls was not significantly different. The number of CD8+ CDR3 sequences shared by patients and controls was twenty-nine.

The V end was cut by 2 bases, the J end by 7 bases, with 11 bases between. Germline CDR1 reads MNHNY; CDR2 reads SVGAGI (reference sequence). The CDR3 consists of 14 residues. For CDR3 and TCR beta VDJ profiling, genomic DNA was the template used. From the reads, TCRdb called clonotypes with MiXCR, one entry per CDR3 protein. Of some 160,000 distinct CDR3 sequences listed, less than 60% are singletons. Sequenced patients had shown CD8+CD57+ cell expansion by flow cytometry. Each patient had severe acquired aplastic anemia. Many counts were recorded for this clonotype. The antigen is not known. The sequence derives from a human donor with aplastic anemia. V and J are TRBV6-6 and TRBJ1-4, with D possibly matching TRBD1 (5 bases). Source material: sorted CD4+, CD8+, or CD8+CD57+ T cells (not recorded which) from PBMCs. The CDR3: CASSYIGRGEKLFF. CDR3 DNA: TGTGCCAGCAGTTACATCGGGAGGGGTGAAAAACTGTTTTTT.